The source of this T cell receptor beta chain is a study of blood T cells in healthy people across ages. The study, taken as a whole, reports: Reliance upon unsorted PBMCs precluded definitive naive versus antigen-experienced comparison.

Each donor gave roughly 9.8 milliliters of peripheral blood. This CDR3 is built from 13 residues. Trimming took 4 bases from V and 6 from J, leaving 10 bases between them. Germline V gene lookup returns CDR1 PRHDT and CDR2 FYEKMQ (reference sequence). Sample-barcoded 5' priming and a J-beta primer mix drove a second PCR of 7 to 11 cycles. In TCRdb, the 5' RACE reads were re-called with MiXCR into one record per CDR3 protein. Among almost 1 million distinct CDR3 sequences listed, roughly 50% were seen once. Details on this clonotype: Its antigen is as yet unknown.

The receptor's source is a woman aged 60-75 years in good health. This chain uses TRBV13 with TRBJ2-1; no definite D call. The sequenced sample consisted of blood. Written as DNA, the CDR3 is TGTGCCAGCAGCTCGCCGGACGTCAATGAGCAGTTCTTC. It codes for CASSSPDVNEQFF.